The 30 T cell receptor beta chains below all came from one sample that was sequenced in a study of CD8+CD57+ T cells in acquired aplastic anemia listed by TCRdb under 2018. This sample was sequenced with an Illumina HiSeq 2000. Genomic DNA was used as template for profiling of TCR beta VDJ combinations and CDR3 sequences. TCRdb took the public reads, trimmed them with fastp at Q25, ran MiXCR for clone calling and kept in-frame beta chains. Every distinct CDR3 protein forms one entry, paired with its most common genes and DNA. This sample holds some 280,000 distinct CDR3 sequences; 56% were observed only once. The ten largest clones add up to 7.5% to 9% of the sample. The sequenced sample consisted of sorted CD4+, CD8+, or CD8+CD57+ T cells (not recorded which) from PBMCs. All receptors come from a human donor with severe aplastic anemia or a healthy control (not recorded which).

This clonotype was seen many times. A read error may produce the germline difference seen at one junction end. V and J are TRBV7-7 and TRBJ2-2; D not resolved. From germline, CDR1 is SSHAT and CDR2 FNYEAQ (reference sequence). This CDR3 comprises 15 residues. The CDR3 loop is CASSRYAANTGELFF. In nucleotides, the CDR3 is TGTGCTAGCAGCCGATACGCCGCGAACACCGGGGAGCTGTTTTTT.

The CDR3 coding sequence is TGTGCCAGTAGTATAAAGGGGAGCTGGCACGAGCAGTACTTC. This sequence encodes CASSIKGSWHEQYF. The chain couples TRBV19 to TRBJ2-7, with D perhaps being TRBD1 or TRBD2 (5 bases each). V shed 2 bases and J shed 5 bases, with 13 bases lying between them. This CDR3 has 14 residues. Germline V gives CDR1 LNHDA, CDR2 SQIVND (reference sequence).

This clonotype was seen a handful of times. The chain employs TRBV2 and TRBJ1-1; D is unresolved. This CDR3 region has 15 residues. Germline values: CDR1 SNHLY, CDR2 FYNNEI. The germline V and J ends were trimmed by 3 bases and 1 base, with 12 bases remaining between them. The CDR3 DNA reads TGTGCCAGCAGTGATGTGGGGAATTCGAACACTGAAGCTTTCTTT. It codes for CASSDVGNSNTEAFF. The variable domain in full, with the rest retrieved from reference TRBV2 and TRBJ1-1, is EPEVTQTPSHQVTQMGQEVILRCVPISNHLYFYWYRQILGQKVEFLVSFYNNEISEKSEIFDDQFSVERPDGSNFTLKIRSTKLEDSAMYFCASSDVGNSNTEAFFGQGTRLTVV.

This clonotype came up once. The chain has TRBV19 and TRBJ1-2; the D gene is possibly TRBD1 (5 bases). V gave up 8 bases and J gave up 6 bases, with 19 bases separating them. CDR3 length equals 14 residues. Germline V gene sequence: CDR1 LNHDA, CDR2 SQIVND (reference sequence). The CDR3 DNA reads TGTGCCAGTTCCTACTCCCCCGGGACCCATGGCTACACCTTC. Translated: CASSYSPGTHGYTF.

The rearrangement joins TRBV2 to TRBJ2-3; D is perhaps TRBD1 or TRBD2 (5 bases each). The CDR3 sequence is 11 residues long. The V gene's germline CDR1 is SNHLY and CDR2 FYNNEI. Trimming took 6 bases from V and 10 from J, leaving 11 bases between them. CDR3 region: CASRERGAQYF. The CDR3 DNA reads TGTGCCAGCAGGGAGAGGGGCGCGCAGTATTTT.

Remarks on this clonotype: Mismatch with germline at one junction end may stem from a read error. The chain links TRBV7-2 to TRBJ1-1; D is uncertain. Germline V gives CDR1 SGHTA, CDR2 FQGNSA. The CDR3 extends over 11 amino acids. The CDR3 DNA reads as TGTGCCAGCAAGAGGAACTCTGAAGCTTTCTTT. This translates into CASKRNSEAFF. Supplemented by reference TRBV7-2 and TRBJ1-1, the full variable domain reads GAGVSQSPSNKVTEKGKDVELRCDPISGHTALYWYRQSLGQGLEFLIYFQGNSAPDKSGLPSDRFSAERTGGSVSTLTIQRTQQEDSAVYLCASKRNSEAFFGQGTRLTVV.

Concerning this clonotype: This may be a read error: a much more frequent sequence differs by one nucleotide. The gene calls are TRBV3-1 and TRBJ1-6; no clear D gene. The CDR3 has 15 amino acids. The germline V gene has CDR1 LGHDT and CDR2 YNNKEL (reference sequence). The CDR3 DNA is TGTGCCGGCAGCCAAGATCCGACTCGGAATTCACCCCTCCACTTT. Translation gives CAGSQDPTRNSPLHF.

The V call is TRBV6-2 or TRBV6-3, the J call TRBJ2-7, with 10 bases aligning to TRBD1. The CDR3 has 15 residues. The junction had 8 bases not matched to a gene; V was cut back by 5 bases and J by 4 bases. Germline V gives CDR1 MNHEY, CDR2 SVGEGT. In DNA form, the CDR3 reads TGTGCCAGCAGTGGACGGGACAGGGGTAGGTACGAGCAGTACTTC. It is translated as CASSGRDRGRYEQYF.

This clonotype was counted ten times or more. V is TRBV7-2 and J is TRBJ2-1; 8 nucleotides align to TRBD1. Germline V CDR1 and CDR2: SGHTA, FQGNSA. This CDR3 is built from 15 residues. V dropped 7 bases and J dropped 6; count of bases not matched to a gene: 11. The chain's CDR3 is CASTLDRGRANEQFF. The CDR3 DNA follows: TGTGCCAGCACCCTCGACAGGGGCCGTGCCAATGAGCAGTTCTTC.

This rearrangement joins TRBV29-1 to TRBJ2-3, with D tentatively TRBD1 (5 bases). The CDR3 consists of 12 residues. V lost 6 bases and J lost 4, with 11 bases in between. CDR1 is SQVTM and CDR2 is ANQGSEA in the germline V gene. CDR3 loop: CSVRMGPDTQYF. The CDR3 region has the DNA TGCAGCGTACGCATGGGGCCAGATACGCAGTATTTT.

V is TRBV19 and J is TRBJ1-6, with D possibly matching TRBD1 (5 bases). Trimming removed 7 bases from V and 3 bases from J, with 10 bases in between. Germline CDR1 LNHDA, CDR2 SQIVND (reference sequence). This CDR3 contains 14 residues. The CDR3 coding sequence is TGTGCCAGTATCGGGGCCGGCTATAATTCACCCCTCCACTTT. Protein: CASIGAGYNSPLHF.

The J gene is TRBJ2-3, the V gene TRBV24-1; possibly TRBD2 for D (5 bases). This CDR3 is 14 amino acids long. Between the trimmed V and J ends, which lost 7 bases and 3 bases, there was a span of 13 bases. Germline CDR1 and CDR2: KGHDR and SFDVKD. The CDR3, as DNA: TGTGCCACCAGCCGGACTGGCAGAACAGATACGCAGTATTTT. It codes for CATSRTGRTDTQYF.

This clonotype was seen once. This chain links TRBV19 with TRBJ2-1, with a tentative D call TRBD1 (5 bases). Trimming shortened V by 1 base and J by 6 bases, and 13 bases separated the two germline ends. This CDR3 region has 15 residues. CDR1 is LNHDA and CDR2 is SQIVND in the germline V gene (reference sequence). CDR3 bases: TGTGCCAGTAGTATAGTGCAGGGAACCGGCAATGAGCAGTTCTTC. Its protein product is CASSIVQGTGNEQFF.

Ten or more counts support this clonotype. The chain combines TRBV20-1 with TRBJ1-4; D is possibly TRBD1 (6 bases). CDR3 length equals 13 residues. CDR1 and CDR2 from the germline V gene are DFQATT and SNEGSKA (reference sequence). V was pared by 6 bases and J by 3 bases, with 11 bases between. CDR3: CSAEGGANEKLFF. The CDR3 bases are TGCAGTGCCGAGGGGGGTGCTAATGAAAAACTGTTTTTT.

J is TRBJ2-1 and V is TRBV20-1; 7 positions match TRBD2. V shed 3 bases and J 2 bases; nucleotides not matched to a gene: 10. Looked up from germline, CDR1 is DFQATT and CDR2 is SNEGSKA (reference sequence). The CDR3 is made up of 16 amino acids. CDR3 region: CSARAGGGGAYNEQFF. CDR3 nucleotides: TGCAGTGCTAGGGCTGGGGGGGGGGGGGCCTACAATGAGCAGTTCTTC.

Notes on this clonotype: Here the CDR3 omits its conserved ending phenylalanine or tryptophan, so a read error is the likely source. The chain links TRBV7-2 to TRBJ2-7, with D perhaps TRBD1 (6 bases). Germline V gene sequence: CDR1 SGHTA, CDR2 FQGNSA. Trimming left V 1 base short and J 1 base short, with 20 bases between. The CDR3 loop spans 18 amino acids. CDR3 in DNA: TGTGCCAGCAGCTTAGTATTAGGGGGACCGGATAGGTCCTACGAGCAGTACATC. It is translated as CASSLVLGGPDRSYEQYI.

The chain uses TRBV7-9 and TRBJ2-5; perhaps TRBD1 as D (5 bases). This CDR3 comprises 13 residues. The germline gives CDR1 SEHNR, CDR2 FQNEAQ (reference sequence). Deletions cut 3 bases from V and 2 bases from J, with 7 bases between. As DNA, the CDR3 is TGTGCCAGCAGCTTGACAGAACAAGAGACCCAGTACTTC. It is translated as CASSLTEQETQYF.

This clonotype was counted many times. The chain recombines TRBV20-1 with TRBJ2-1; no firm D call. The CDR3 length is 12 residues. Trimming removed 1 base from V and 7 bases from J, with 8 bases in between. Germline V lookup: CDR1 DFQATT, CDR2 SNEGSKA (reference sequence). The CDR3 region is CSARVQENEQFF. The CDR3 coding sequence is TGCAGTGCTAGAGTTCAGGAAAATGAGCAGTTCTTC.

The sample holds a few counts of this clonotype. This sequence joins TRBV7-8 and TRBJ1-2; D remains unclear. Trimming took off 0 bases at V and 7 bases at J, with 9 bases between the two ends. Germline V gives CDR1 SGHVS, CDR2 FQNEAQ. The CDR3 spans 13 residues. This chain's CDR3 is CASSLALSGGYTF. The CDR3 region has the DNA TGTGCCAGCAGCTTAGCCTTATCGGGTGGCTACACCTTC.

With regard to this clonotype: This likely comes from a read error, as the CDR3 has no conserved phenylalanine or tryptophan at its end. The DNA is left out, because the CDR3 cannot be placed on it with certainty; the CDR3 is given as TCRdb lists it. The rearrangement uses TRBV7-3 and TRBJ2-6. Inclusive of both ends, the CDR3 amounts to 10 amino acids. Germline V gives CDR1 SGHTA, CDR2 FQGTGA. The CDR3 region is CASSLYGPEL.

This clonotype has only a few counts. The gene calls are TRBV20-1 and TRBJ2-5; a weak D match, TRBD1 (5 bases). Germline V gives CDR1 DFQATT, CDR2 SNEGSKA (reference sequence). Deletions cut 3 bases from V and 1 base from J, with 12 bases between. The CDR3 loop spans 14 amino acids. In nucleotides, the CDR3 is TGCAGTGCTAGTGAACAGGCTATCCAAGAGACCCAGTACTTC. Amino acids: CSASEQAIQETQYF.

As to this clonotype: This may be a read error, as it is one base from a much larger clone. The rearrangement uses TRBV11-2 and TRBJ2-2; D is uncertain. In germline, CDR1 is SGHAT, CDR2 FQNNGV. CDR3 length: 14 residues. The CDR3 sequence: CANSLDSKSGELFF. The CDR3 nucleotides are TGTGCCAACAGCTTAGATTCAAAAAGCGGGGAGCTGTTTTTT.

The rearrangement joins TRBV11-2 to TRBJ1-2, with TRBD1 identical over 9 bases. V lost 5 bases and J lost 5; bases outside the gene matches: 6. This CDR3 is 14 amino acids long. In germline, CDR1 is SGHAT, CDR2 FQNNGV. The CDR3 nucleotides are TGTGCCAGCAGCCTATTGACAGGGGGTTATGGCTACACCTTC. Translating gives CASSLLTGGYGYTF.

This rearrangement joins TRBV5-1 to TRBJ2-7, with 9 bases aligning to TRBD2. The junction had 7 bases not matched to a gene; V was cut back by 4 bases and J by 5 bases. The CDR3 runs 14 residues. Germline V lookup: CDR1 SGHRS, CDR2 YFSETQ. As DNA, the CDR3 is TGCGCCAGCAGCCGGAGCGGGAGGAACGACGAGCAGTACTTC. Protein sequence: CASSRSGRNDEQYF.

This sequence joins TRBV9 and TRBJ2-1; D may be TRBD2 (6 bases). V lost 4 bases and J lost 5, with 13 bases in between. The germline V gene has CDR1 SGDLS and CDR2 YYNGEE. The CDR3 length is 14 residues. CDR3 protein: CASSRRLGDNEQFF. The DNA for the CDR3 is TGTGCCAGCAGCCGACGACTAGGGGACAATGAGCAGTTCTTC.

The CDR3 loop reads CAAGGGPHEQYF. DNA for the CDR3: TGTGCCGCCGGGGGGGGCCCCCACGAGCAGTACTTC. This chain connects TRBV25-1 to TRBJ2-7; 8 positions match TRBD2. Germline CDR1 is MGHDK and CDR2 is SYGVNS. V shed 11 bases and J 5 bases; nucleotides not matched to a gene: 8. The CDR3 length is 12 residues.

In its sample, this clonotype was seen a few times. This chain connects TRBV7-3 to TRBJ2-7, with D tentatively TRBD2 (6 bases). V was shortened by 6 bases and J by 6 bases, with 15 bases between the two germline ends. This CDR3 contains 13 residues. CDR1 is SGHTA, CDR2 FQGTGA, per germline. CDR3 coding DNA: TGTGCCAGCAGTCGCGGGGTCAATCTCGAGCAGTACTTC. This translates into CASSRGVNLEQYF.

This chain connects TRBV20-1 to TRBJ1-2; D remains unclear. This CDR3 has 11 residues. Germline V gives CDR1 DFQATT, CDR2 SNEGSKA (reference sequence). Trimming cost V 6 bases and J 8 bases, with 13 bases left between them. DNA of the CDR3: TGCAGTGCCTCCTCAGGAGGCGGCTACACCTTC. It is translated as CSASSGGGYTF.

In the case of this clonotype: A much larger clone sits a single nucleotide away, making a read error possible. The V and J genes are TRBV5-4 and TRBJ2-5; TRBD2 matches at 8 bases. With V trimmed by 0 bases and J by 3 bases, 4 bases remained unmatched. The CDR3 contains 15 residues. Germline V gene lookup returns CDR1 SGHNT and CDR2 YYREEE (reference sequence). CDR3 bases: TGTGCCAGCAGCTTGGCTAGCGGGTGGGAAGAGACCCAGTACTTC. As protein: CASSLASGWEETQYF.

This clonotype appeared a single time. This sequence joins TRBV7-6 and TRBJ2-7; unclear D gene. V lost 5 bases to trimming and J lost 2 bases, with 10 bases between them. Germline V CDR1 and CDR2: SGHVS, FNYEAQ. This CDR3 has 13 amino acids. The CDR3 DNA reads TGTGCCAGCAGCCTTGACTTAACCTACGAGCAGTACTTC. This translates into CASSLDLTYEQYF.